These T cell receptor beta chains were read from a single sample in a study of blood T cell repertoires in COVID-19. Measured with immunoSEQ multiplex PCR; TCRdb has only the in-frame clones, and not every one. The table shows some 120,000 clones, with around 90% occurring only once. Sequenced sample: peripheral blood. Every receptor here comes from a man aged 45-65 years with COVID-19, enrolled during active disease. Each CDR3 is given with its conserved first and last residue. The order of the fields is CDR3 protein, CDR3 DNA, V gene, D gene, J gene. D genes are given only for firm matches.

CASSLLRTGNYGYTF,TGTGCCAGCAGCTTATTACGGACAGGGAACTATGGCTACACCTTC,TRBV7-2,TRBD1,TRBJ1-2
CASSQENSPHTEAFF,TGTGCCAGCAGCCAAGAGAACAGCCCCCACACTGAAGCTTTCTTT,TRBV4-2,-,TRBJ1-1
CASRQGAYLGEKLFF,TGCGCCAGCAGGCAGGGGGCATACTTAGGAGAAAAACTGTTTTTT,TRBV5-1,TRBD1,TRBJ1-4
CASMPGGAWRDTQYF,TGCGCCAGTATGCCGGGAGGGGCCTGGAGGGATACGCAGTATTTT,TRBV5-1,TRBD2,TRBJ2-3
CASSFSGTPPGELFF,TGTGCCAGCAGTTTCTCCGGGACTCCCCCTGGGGAGCTGTTTTTT,TRBV27,-,TRBJ2-2
CASSYVGGVQETQYF,TGTGCCAGCAGTTACGTGGGGGGGGTCCAAGAGACCCAGTACTTC,TRBV6-2/TRBV6-3,TRBD2,TRBJ2-5
CASTSYRTGNQPQHF,TGTGCCAGTACCTCATATAGGACAGGGAATCAGCCCCAGCATTTT,TRBV19,TRBD1,TRBJ1-5
CAWSVLVYEQFF,TGTGCCTGGAGTGTACTTGTTTATGAGCAGTTCTTC,TRBV30,-,TRBJ2-1
CSASREINQPQHF,TGCAGTGCTAGTAGGGAGATAAATCAGCCCCAGCATTTT,TRBV20-1,-,TRBJ1-5
CASSFLANEQFF,TGTGCCAGCAGTTTTCTGGCCAATGAGCAGTTCTTC,TRBV12-3/TRBV12-4,-,TRBJ2-1
CAQPRSSGGYTF,TGTGCCCAACCTCGGAGTTCTGGGGGCTACACCTTC,TRBV30,-,TRBJ1-2
CASSPPSSGRTGELFF,TGTGCCAGCTCACCACCGTCGAGCGGGAGGACCGGGGAGCTGTTTTTT,TRBV18,TRBD2,TRBJ2-2
CASSYSASRYTGELFF,TGTGCCAGCAGTTACTCGGCTAGCCGGTACACCGGGGAGCTGTTTTTT,TRBV6-5,-,TRBJ2-2
CASSPGGMQETQYF,TGCGCCAGCAGCCCAGGGGGAATGCAAGAGACCCAGTACTTC,TRBV5-1,TRBD1,TRBJ2-5